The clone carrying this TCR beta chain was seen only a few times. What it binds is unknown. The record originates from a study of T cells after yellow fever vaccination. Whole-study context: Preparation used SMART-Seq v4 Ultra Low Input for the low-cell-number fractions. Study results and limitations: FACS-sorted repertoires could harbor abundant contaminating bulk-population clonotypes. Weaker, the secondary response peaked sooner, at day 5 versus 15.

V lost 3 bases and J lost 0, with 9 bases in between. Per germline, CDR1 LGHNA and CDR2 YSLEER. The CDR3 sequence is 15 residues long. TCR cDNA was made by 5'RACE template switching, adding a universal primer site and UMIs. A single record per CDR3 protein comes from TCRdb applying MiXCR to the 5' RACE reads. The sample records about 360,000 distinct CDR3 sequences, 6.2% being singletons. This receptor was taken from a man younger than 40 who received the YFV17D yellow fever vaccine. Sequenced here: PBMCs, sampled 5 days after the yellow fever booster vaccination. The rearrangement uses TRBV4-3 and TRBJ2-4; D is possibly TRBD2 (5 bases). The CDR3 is CASSHRRVAKNIQYF. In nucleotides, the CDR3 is TGCGCCAGCAGCCATCGGCGGGTAGCCAAAAACATTCAGTACTTC.